This record concerns one T cell receptor (beta chain) sequence. The antigen is not known. The data stem from a study of blood T cells in healthy people across ages. PCR was performed a second time for 7 to 11 cycles using a sample-barcoded 5' primer and a J-beta primer mix. Per sample, CDR3-containing paired-end reads numbered at least 3 million. TCRdb reprocessed the 5' RACE reads with MiXCR, giving one entry per CDR3 protein. The sample lists 1.5 million to 1.9 million distinct CDR3 sequences; roughly two fifths were seen once. Trimming took off 3 bases at V and 5 bases at J, with 10 bases between the two ends. This CDR3 has 13 amino acids. A minimum of 5 micrograms of total RNA was extracted per sample. Notes on the study in general: Donors of long life had a larger count of naive CD4+ cells and greater diversity than aged donors.

The TCR comes from a woman between 18 and 29 years old in good health. Sequencing was performed on blood. The chain employs TRBV12-3 or TRBV12-4 and TRBJ2-5; D remains unclear. CDR3 sequence reads: CASSFTNGETQYF. DNA for the CDR3: TGTGCCAGCAGTTTTACCAACGGGGAGACCCAGTACTTC.